What follows describes a single T cell receptor (beta chain). The data are from a study of blood T cell repertoires in COVID-19. Study at large: Sample material is recorded as cDNA or gDNA derived from T cells, B-cell-depleted T cells, or PBMCs.

Losses at the gene ends were 4 bases for V and 4 bases for J; bases not matched to a gene: 7. CDR3 length: 15 residues. Germline V gene data show CDR1 as SGHRS and CDR2 as YFSETQ. Original analysis: Cell counts per sample came from amplifying reference gene primers. Clones were read by immunoSEQ multiplex PCR, and TCRdb kept only the in-frame ones, dropping some. That table is the source of V, J and clone size, and D and trimming were worked out from the DNA. The sample lists over 200,000 clones, roughly 87% occurring once. The origin of this receptor is a man aged 35 to 55 with active or convalescent COVID-19. The chain is built from TRBV5-1 and TRBJ1-4, with 7 nucleotides matching TRBD1. Sequencing input: peripheral blood. CDR3 DNA: TGCGCCAGCAGCGGGCCGGGACAGATTAATGAAAAACTGTTTTTT. This sequence encodes CASSGPGQINEKLFF.